This entry lists 8 T cell receptor beta chains sequenced from one sample in a study of blood T cell repertoires in COVID-19. The table came from immunoSEQ multiplex PCR; TCRdb's copy has only in-frame clones and leaves some out. The sample has 230,000 or so clones; about 85% are singletons. The source material was PBMCs or T cells enriched from blood (not recorded which). Every receptor here comes from a woman aged 45-65 years who had been exposed to COVID-19.

The rearrangement links TRBV11-2 to TRBJ1-1, with D perhaps matching TRBD1 (5 bases). Trimming removed 0 bases from V and 10 bases from J, with 15 bases in between. Germline-derived CDR1 and CDR2 are SGHAT and FQNNGV. This CDR3 is 14 amino acids long. The CDR3 DNA sequence: TGTGCCAGCAGCTTAGACGGTGGGGGGATTGGAGCTTTCTTT. As protein: CASSLDGGGIGAFF. Complete variable domain (other parts from reference TRBV11-2 and TRBJ1-1): EAGVAQSPRYKIIEKRQSVAFWCNPISGHATLYWYQQILGQGPKLLIQFQNNGVVDDSQLPKDRFSAERLKGVDSTLKIQPAKLEDSAVYLCASSLDGGGIGAFFGQGTRLTVV.

The chain couples TRBV5-1 to TRBJ1-2, with a weak D call TRBD1 (5 bases). This CDR3 spans 12 amino acids. Germline CDR1 is SGHRS and CDR2 is YFSETQ. V was pared by 3 bases and J by 4 bases, with 7 bases between. The CDR3 bases are TGCGCCAGCAGCTCTCAGGGCTATGGCTACACCTTC. Translation: CASSSQGYGYTF.

CDR3 coding DNA: TGTGCCAGTAGTATAATTGGACAGGTTCTAGCCAAAAACATTCAGTACTTC. Its protein is CASSIIGQVLAKNIQYF. The rearrangement uses TRBV19 and TRBJ2-4, with 7 bases fitting TRBD1. The CDR3 covers 17 residues. Germline CDR1 LNHDA, CDR2 SQIVND (reference sequence). V shed 2 bases, J shed 0 bases, and the junction held 7 bases outside the gene matches.

This clone has a single count. The chain is built from TRBV5-1 and TRBJ1-1; 7 positions agree with TRBD1. The V segment lost 2 bases and the J segment 11 bases; nucleotides outside the gene matches: 6. The CDR3 has 12 residues. The germline CDR1 and CDR2 sequences are SGHRS and YFSETQ. The CDR3 protein is CASSLTGVDAFF. In nucleotides, the CDR3 is TGCGCCAGCAGCTTAACAGGGGTAGACGCTTTCTTT.

The chain employs TRBV5-6 and TRBJ2-5; D is possibly TRBD1 (5 bases). Per germline, CDR1 SGHDT and CDR2 YYEEEE. This CDR3 is built from 13 residues. Trimming removed 4 bases from V and 3 bases from J, with 10 bases in between. DNA for the CDR3: TGTGCCAGCAGCACCCGACAGAAAGAGACCCAGTACTTC. Translated, it gives CASSTRQKETQYF.

The sample holds a few counts of this clone. The chain uses TRBV27 and TRBJ2-5; 10 bases agree with TRBD2. Germline CDR1 MNHEY, CDR2 SMNVEV (reference sequence). The CDR3 runs 16 residues. V shed 5 bases and J 0 bases; nucleotides not matched to a gene: 6. The CDR3 spells CASSRISGGYQETQYF. CDR3 nucleotides: TGTGCCAGCAGTCGGATTAGCGGGGGGTACCAAGAGACCCAGTACTTC.

V and J are TRBV19 and TRBJ1-1; D not certain. Trimming took 6 bases from V and 4 from J, leaving 12 bases between them. Germline loops: CDR1 LNHDA, CDR2 SQIVND (reference sequence). The CDR3 loop spans 13 amino acids. CDR3 amino acids: CASRKRGTTEAFF. The CDR3 DNA is TGTGCCAGTAGAAAACGAGGCACCACTGAAGCTTTCTTT.

This clone showed up just once. The rearrangement joins TRBV7-2 to TRBJ2-7; TRBD2 agrees at 9 bases. Trimming took 1 base from V and 6 from J; bases not matched to a gene: 7. Germline CDR1 is SGHTA and CDR2 is FQGNSA. The length of the CDR3 is 15 residues. CDR3 nucleotide sequence: TGTGCCAGCAGCTTAGGGCTAGCGGGGCTCGGCGAGCAGTACTTC. Translating gives CASSLGLAGLGEQYF.